The rows below give T cell receptor beta chains drawn from one sample of a study of type 1 and type 2 diabetes patients. MiXCR, applied by TCRdb to the multiplex PCR reads, yields one record per CDR3 protein. The table lists fewer than 300,000 distinct CDR3 sequences, around 47% of them singletons. The source material was peripheral blood mononuclear cells (PBMCs). The receptors shown here come from a man aged 18 to 35 with type 2 diabetes. Both conserved end residues are part of each CDR3. The order of the fields is V gene, J gene, D gene, CDR3 protein. D genes are given only for firm matches.

V gene: TRBV7-9; J gene: TRBJ1-1; D gene: -; CDR3 protein: CASSFWASSLGTEAFF
V gene: TRBV12-3/TRBV12-4; J gene: TRBJ2-7; D gene: -; CDR3 protein: CASSLVTGYYEQYF
V gene: TRBV19; J gene: TRBJ2-1; D gene: TRBD2; CDR3 protein: CASSETGSAGSNEQFF
V gene: TRBV7-2; J gene: TRBJ2-7; D gene: -; CDR3 protein: CASSPRTAQSSYEQYF
V gene: TRBV5-1; J gene: TRBJ1-6; D gene: -; CDR3 protein: CASSLPQGSYNSPLHF
V gene: TRBV9; J gene: TRBJ1-4; D gene: TRBD1; CDR3 protein: CASSVGDSNEKLFF
V gene: TRBV12-3/TRBV12-4; J gene: TRBJ2-7; D gene: -; CDR3 protein: CASSTGKGYEQYF
V gene: TRBV28; J gene: TRBJ1-5; D gene: -; CDR3 protein: CASSLKISSAQPQHF
V gene: TRBV19; J gene: TRBJ2-4; D gene: TRBD2; CDR3 protein: CASSMKAGASAYIQYF
V gene: TRBV6-5; J gene: TRBJ2-7; D gene: -; CDR3 protein: CASSYARKDEQYF
V gene: TRBV28; J gene: TRBJ2-7; D gene: -; CDR3 protein: CASSFHEQYF
V gene: TRBV19; J gene: TRBJ2-7; D gene: TRBD1; CDR3 protein: CASSIGTDNEQYF
V gene: TRBV20-1; J gene: TRBJ2-2; D gene: TRBD1; CDR3 protein: CSAGDREAGELFF
V gene: TRBV10-3; J gene: TRBJ2-4; D gene: -; CDR3 protein: CATGLDVDIQYF
V gene: TRBV20-1; J gene: TRBJ2-1; D gene: -; CDR3 protein: CSAEGEGARNEQFF
V gene: TRBV20-1; J gene: TRBJ2-5; D gene: TRBD2; CDR3 protein: CSARVPSGGAYETQYF
V gene: TRBV15; J gene: TRBJ2-7; D gene: TRBD1; CDR3 protein: CATSREGTGSYEQYF
V gene: TRBV6-5; J gene: TRBJ2-7; D gene: -; CDR3 protein: CASSPIPDNPYEQYF
V gene: TRBV7-9; J gene: TRBJ1-4; D gene: -; CDR3 protein: CASTFSIGGEKLFF
V gene: TRBV5-1; J gene: TRBJ1-2; D gene: -; CDR3 protein: CASSPGRTAYGYTF
V gene: TRBV7-2; J gene: TRBJ1-2; D gene: -; CDR3 protein: CATAPFNRYGYTF
V gene: TRBV2; J gene: TRBJ2-5; D gene: -; CDR3 protein: CASSEYGVGLETQYF
V gene: TRBV7-8; J gene: TRBJ2-5; D gene: TRBD2; CDR3 protein: CASSLHGSGRTRETQYF
V gene: TRBV19; J gene: TRBJ1-3; D gene: -; CDR3 protein: CASSERRASGNTIYF
V gene: TRBV19; J gene: TRBJ1-1; D gene: -; CDR3 protein: CASAPVPELNTEAFF
V gene: TRBV6-2/TRBV6-3; J gene: TRBJ1-1; D gene: TRBD1; CDR3 protein: CASSYVRGTGRMNTEAFF
V gene: TRBV28; J gene: TRBJ2-1; D gene: -; CDR3 protein: CASSLGVVKVF
V gene: TRBV20-1; J gene: TRBJ1-6; D gene: -; CDR3 protein: CSARGGGPLHF
V gene: TRBV7-3; J gene: TRBJ2-1; D gene: -; CDR3 protein: CASSLGVNDEQFF
V gene: TRBV5-1; J gene: TRBJ2-2; D gene: TRBD1; CDR3 protein: CASSQTGGPGELFF
V gene: TRBV6-5; J gene: TRBJ1-6; D gene: TRBD1; CDR3 protein: CASRWDRGSYNSPLHF
V gene: TRBV20-1; J gene: TRBJ2-3; D gene: TRBD2; CDR3 protein: CSASLLAGAPGDTQYF
V gene: TRBV15; J gene: TRBJ2-7; D gene: -; CDR3 protein: CATSSGGPYEQYF
V gene: TRBV7-2; J gene: TRBJ1-4; D gene: -; CDR3 protein: CASSPGGVNGEKLFF
V gene: TRBV6-2/TRBV6-3; J gene: TRBJ2-7; D gene: TRBD2; CDR3 protein: CASSPPGGRGYEQYF
V gene: TRBV7-8; J gene: TRBJ2-7; D gene: -; CDR3 protein: CASSLRPVPEQYF
V gene: TRBV12-3/TRBV12-4; J gene: TRBJ2-3; D gene: -; CDR3 protein: CASSLGRVSDTQYF
V gene: TRBV19; J gene: TRBJ2-1; D gene: -; CDR3 protein: CASSIGRDTEQFF
V gene: TRBV19; J gene: TRBJ1-1; D gene: TRBD1; CDR3 protein: CASKGGRTEAFF